This TCR beta chain was found in a study of blood T cell repertoires in COVID-19. The wider study: PBMCs, B-cell-depleted T cells, or T cells were the source of the cDNA or gDNA that made up the material.

Recruits, aged about 18 to 90 years, lived in 24 US areas. Clinical histories supplied by participants themselves formed the basis of cohort assignment. Germline CDR1 reads SGHRS; CDR2 reads YFSETQ. The CDR3 covers 14 residues. As to this clone: One end of the junction is discordant with germline, which a read error may explain. The sample carries other DNA sequences with the same CDR3.

In the study's own analysis: Using reference gene primer amplification, nucleated cell counts were estimated. The method was immunoSEQ multiplex PCR; TCRdb's version includes in-frame clones alone and lacks a portion of them. The V and J calls and clone size are taken from that table; D and trimming were inferred from the DNA. Of more than 200,000 clones listed, more than 70% are singletons. This receptor was obtained from a man aged 25-45 years with acute COVID-19. This chain connects TRBV5-1 to TRBJ1-5; a possible D gene is TRBD1 (6 bases). Specimen: PBMCs or T cells enriched from blood (not recorded which). The CDR3: CASSLGGVSQPQHF. CDR3 in DNA: TGCGCCAGTAGCTTGGGGGGCGTTAGTCAGCCCCAGCATTTT.